Shown below are 11 T cell receptor beta chains from a single sample sequenced in a study of a mutant IDH1 vaccine in newly diagnosed glioma. Time point described: week 5, during vaccination. With topical imiquimod, each dose of the vaccine consisted of 300 ug of mutant IDH1 20-mer peptide. Data came from immunoSEQ multiplex PCR; TCRdb stores just in-frame clones and leaves some out. The sample contains about 53,000 clones, around 82% of which appear only once. Their antigens remain unidentified. The source material was PBMCs, sampled from a glioma patient whose treatment included an IDH1 peptide vaccine. Every receptor here comes from a woman aged 18-29 years with glioma. Some clones in this sample may be carry-over from other donors' samples.

The rearrangement uses TRBV27 and TRBJ1-1; D gene uncertain. The germline CDR1 and CDR2 sequences are MNHEY and SMNVEV (reference sequence). This CDR3 comprises 16 residues. V was cut by 7 bases and J by 1 base, with 19 bases left in between. CDR3 in amino acids: CASNSNIGRANTEAFF. The CDR3 DNA reads TGTGCCAGCAATTCCAACATAGGACGGGCGAACACTGAAGCTTTCTTT.

The CDR3 DNA reads as TGTGCCAGCAGTTATGGCAGGGCCACTGAAGCTTTCTTT. Its translation is CASSYGRATEAFF. The chain links TRBV6-5 to TRBJ1-1, with D possibly being TRBD1 (5 bases). The CDR3 is made up of 13 amino acids. V lost 3 bases, J lost 4 bases, and 9 bases lay in between. Germline values: CDR1 MNHEY, CDR2 SVGAGI.

The chain employs TRBV27 and TRBJ1-4; 7 bases fit TRBD1. CDR3 length equals 16 residues. Germline values: CDR1 MNHEY, CDR2 SMNVEV (reference sequence). Germline trimming cut 3 bases from V and 8 bases from J; bases unmatched to any gene: 12. The CDR3 loop is CASSLTPTGLWEKLFF. The CDR3 region has the DNA TGTGCCAGCAGTTTGACCCCGACAGGGCTTTGGGAAAAACTGTTTTTT.

This sequence joins TRBV10-3 and TRBJ2-5; D might be TRBD1 (6 bases). The CDR3 consists of 12 residues. The V gene lost 6 bases and the J gene lost 7 bases, with 12 bases spanning the gap. Germline CDR1 is ENHRY and CDR2 is SYGVKD. The CDR3 protein is CAIRDSLGTQYF. The CDR3 DNA sequence: TGTGCCATCAGGGACAGTTTGGGGACCCAGTACTTC.

This clone was detected only a few times. The chain links TRBV6-1 to TRBJ1-1, with D hard to call. Looked up from germline, CDR1 is MNHNS and CDR2 is SASEGT. The CDR3 totals 12 residues. V was trimmed by 1 base and J by 10 bases, leaving 10 bases between them. The CDR3 loop reads CASSEGPRRAFF. Here the CDR3 DNA reads TGTGCCAGCAGTGAAGGCCCCAGGCGAGCTTTCTTT.

The J gene is TRBJ2-1, the V gene TRBV12-2. TRBV12-2 corresponds to a pseudogene. There are 17 residues in the CDR3. CDR3 in DNA: TGTGCAAGTCGCTTAGGGTTGCCACGGGACGGTCTTTTTGAGCAGTTCTTC. It codes for CASRLGLPRDGLFEQFF.

This clone was detected a few times. The chain carries TRBV29-1 and TRBJ1-2, with D possibly TRBD1 on 6 matching bases. Germline CDR1 and CDR2: SQVTM and ANQGSEA. The CDR3 has 14 amino acids. Trimming left V 4 bases short and J 8 bases short, with 20 bases between. The CDR3 DNA reads as TGCAGCGTTGGGAGGAGGGACACCGGGAGAGGCTACACCTTC. Encoded protein: CSVGRRDTGRGYTF.

This clone turned up a few times. DNA of the CDR3: TGCGCCAGCAGCTCCGAGGGGGGCGTTGAGACCCAGTACTTC. As protein: CASSSEGGVETQYF. V and J are TRBV5-1 and TRBJ2-5; either TRBD1 or TRBD2 may supply D (6 bases each). Germline CDR1 and CDR2: SGHRS and YFSETQ. The ends were cut back, 3 bases at V and 5 bases at J, with 14 bases in the middle. The CDR3 runs to 14 residues. Full variable domain (remainder filled in from reference TRBV5-1 and TRBJ2-5): KAGVTQTPRYLIKTRGQQVTLSCSPISGHRSVSWYQQTPGQGLQFLFEYFSETQRNKGNFPGRFSGRQFSNSRSEMNVSTLELGDSALYLCASSSEGGVETQYFGPGTRLLVL.

In its sample, this clone was seen once. V and J are TRBV11-2 and TRBJ2-7; D ambiguous. The CDR3 covers 12 residues. CDR1 and CDR2 from the germline V gene are SGHAT and FQNNGV. Trimming took off 4 bases at V and 7 bases at J, with 11 bases between the two ends. CDR3 sequence: CASSSGGREQYF. The CDR3 bases are TGTGCCAGCAGCTCAGGTGGGCGGGAGCAGTACTTC.

As concerns this clone: A junction boundary mismatches the germline segment, possibly from a read error. The chain uses TRBV29-1 and TRBJ2-7; D may correspond to TRBD1 or TRBD2 (7 bases each). Germline lookup yields CDR1 SQVTM and CDR2 ANQGSEA. The CDR3 is 11 residues long. The CDR3 bases are TGCAGCGTTGGACAGGGAGGGGAGCAGTGCTTC. Protein product: CSVGQGGEQCF.

This chain uses TRBV5-6 with TRBJ1-4; D gene unclear. This CDR3 region has 15 residues. Germline CDR1 SGHDT, CDR2 YYEEEE. The germline V and J ends were trimmed by 3 bases and 0 bases, with 9 bases remaining between them. CDR3 in DNA: TGTGCCAGCAGCTACTACAGCCCAACTAATGAAAAACTGTTTTTT. Translation: CASSYYSPTNEKLFF.